This T cell receptor (beta chain) came from a study of blood T cell repertoires in COVID-19 (dated by TCRdb to 2019 to 2021). Some background on the complete study: Samples from collaborators originated in the United States, Italy and Spain and spanned both the acute and convalescent phases of COVID-19. The prospective study material was composed of cDNA or gDNA derived from T cells, B-cell-depleted T cells, or PBMCs. Where HLA class I and class II types were available, the types were taken from metadata supplied by the sample provider, not from assay-based typing. The samples were drawn from the first 160 participants of the ongoing ImmuneRACE study and from roughly 1,300 subjects provided by 6 global collaborators. The sample metadata nearly always contained a de-identified subject ID, COVID-19 status, age in years and sex. Subjects who had been exposed to COVID-19, were actively infected with it, or had recovered from it provided the deeply sampled blood TCRbeta repertoires that made up the dataset. The repertoires were made available in a free public database intended to serve as a resource for research on the immune response to SARS-CoV-2.

Concerning this clone: Its antigen is currently not known. No per-base quality is available; no much larger clone lies one base away.

TCRbeta CDR3 regions were amplified from genomic DNA by means of the immunoSEQ Assay, a bias-controlled multiplex PCR. In the paper's pipeline: Within the assay, amplification of reference gene primers was used to estimate how many nucleated cells each sample contained. To quantify the absolute abundance of each unique TCRbeta CDR3 rearrangement, sequence reads were collapsed and filtered. For each sample, productive Simpson clonality was calculated as the square root of Simpson's diversity index over productive rearrangements. As stored in TCRdb, this immuneACCESS dataset retains in-frame rearrangements with V and J assigned. A fraction of the clones does not appear; measured against another copy, unresolved V genes explain less than half of the discrepancy, and the remainder lacks a known reason. The D gene and trimming were derived from the DNA, and the V and J assignments and clone size from that table. For this sample the table gives 110,000 or so clones, of which roughly 80% were detected only once. The ten largest clones capture less than 5% of the sample.

Here is what the overall study found, with its caveats: The quantity of clinical and demographic metadata differed by source and by participant and was supplied without curation.

Per the germline V gene, SGHRS is the CDR1 and YFSETQ is the CDR2. From its cysteine to its phenylalanine, the CDR3 spans 14 amino acids. Only the CDR3 DNA stays, 42 bases, in frame from base 1. Trimming costs V 5 bases and J 6 bases, and their ends lie 15 bases apart. Collaborating institutions collected whole blood in K2EDTA tubes following their own protocols. For TCRbeta analysis, collaborator samples were shipped as frozen whole blood, as isolated PBMCs, or as DNA extracted from either sample type. The receptor's source is a human donor in a cohort sampled during active or convalescent COVID-19. The sequence joins TRBV5-1 to TRBJ2-1; the D gene is possibly TRBD2, with 5 bases matching. Source material: peripheral blood. The CDR3 protein sequence reads: CASRAVVASNEQFF. The nucleotides are TGCGCCAGCAGGGCGGTGGTAGCGAGCAATGAGCAGTTCTTC. Extended through the reference TRBV5-1 and TRBJ2-1 proteins, this CDR3 yields the full variable domain: KAGVTQTPRYLIKTRGQQVTLSCSPISGHRSVSWYQQTPGQGLQFLFEYFSETQRNKGNFPGRFSGRQFSNSRSEMNVSTLELGDSALYLCASRAVVASNEQFFGPGTRLTVL.